The sequence of this T cell receptor beta chain was determined in a study of blood T cell repertoires in COVID-19. On the study more broadly: PBMCs, B-cell-depleted T cells, or T cells were the source of the cDNA or gDNA that made up the material.

In the original workflow: The assay estimated nucleated cells by amplifying reference gene primers. The repertoire was sequenced with immunoSEQ multiplex PCR; TCRdb's copy has only in-frame clones and lacks some. Clone size and the V and J calls come from that table; the DNA yielded D and trimming. Counted here are around 100,000 clones, 87% occurring once; the ten biggest clones make up 2.5% to 3.5%. Trimming took 4 bases from V and 6 from J, leaving 12 bases between them. Germline V gene data show CDR1 as KGHDR and CDR2 as SFDVKD. CDR3 size: 14 residues. This TCR was sampled from a man in his fifties or sixties in a cohort sampled during active COVID-19. This chain links TRBV24-1 with TRBJ2-1; D is possibly TRBD2 (6 bases). Source material: peripheral blood. The CDR3 reads CATSDRSGGNEQFF. The CDR3 DNA reads as TGTGCCACCAGTGACCGCTCCGGGGGCAATGAGCAGTTCTTC.